The TCR beta chain under discussion was sequenced for a study of blood T cell repertoires in COVID-19. On the study more broadly: Collection of acute and convalescent COVID-19 samples took place in the United States, Italy and Spain. PBMCs, B-cell-depleted T cells, or T cells were the source of the cDNA or gDNA that made up the material.

Germline V gene lookup returns CDR1 SEHNR and CDR2 FQNEAQ (reference sequence). V lost 6 bases, J lost 5 bases, and 5 bases stayed unmatched. The CDR3 loop spans 13 amino acids. Donors of Cohort 3 who recovered were those that had two negative PCRs, clearance, or symptom resolution. The data were produced by immunoSEQ multiplex PCR, yet TCRdb's version contains in-frame clones alone and is incomplete. The repertoire holds around 150,000 clones, roughly 80% seen once, with approximately 3.6% in the top ten. The chain combines TRBV7-9 with TRBJ1-1; 8 nucleotides match TRBD1. Sequencing was carried out using PBMCs or T cells enriched from blood (not recorded which). This sequence originates from a woman aged 60 to 75 who had recovered from COVID-19. CDR3 in DNA: TGTGCCAGCAGACGACAGGGGATGACTGAAGCTTTCTTT. Amino acids: CASRRQGMTEAFF.